This T cell receptor beta chain was captured by sequencing in a study of T cells in Graves' hyperthyroidism and ophthalmopathy. RNA transcripts yielded amplified TCR beta CDR3 regions. Using the HTBI primer set, a first-round RT-PCR was run on the TCR CDR3. TCRdb re-called the multiplex PCR reads through MiXCR, storing one row per CDR3 protein. The sample lists 300,000 to 450,000 distinct CDR3 sequences; 14% were seen once. V was cut by 7 bases and J by 6 bases, with 10 bases left in between. Germline CDR1 MGHRA, CDR2 YSYEKL. The CDR3 sequence is 12 residues long. This clonotype has at least ten counts.

Sequencing was done on a sample of blood. The sequence came from a woman aged 60-75 years with Graves' hyperthyroidism. This chain connects TRBV4-1 to TRBJ2-1; possibly TRBD1 or TRBD2 for D (5 bases each). DNA for the CDR3: TGCGCCAGCAAGGGGAGCGGCAATGAGCAGTTCTTC. As protein: CASKGSGNEQFF.